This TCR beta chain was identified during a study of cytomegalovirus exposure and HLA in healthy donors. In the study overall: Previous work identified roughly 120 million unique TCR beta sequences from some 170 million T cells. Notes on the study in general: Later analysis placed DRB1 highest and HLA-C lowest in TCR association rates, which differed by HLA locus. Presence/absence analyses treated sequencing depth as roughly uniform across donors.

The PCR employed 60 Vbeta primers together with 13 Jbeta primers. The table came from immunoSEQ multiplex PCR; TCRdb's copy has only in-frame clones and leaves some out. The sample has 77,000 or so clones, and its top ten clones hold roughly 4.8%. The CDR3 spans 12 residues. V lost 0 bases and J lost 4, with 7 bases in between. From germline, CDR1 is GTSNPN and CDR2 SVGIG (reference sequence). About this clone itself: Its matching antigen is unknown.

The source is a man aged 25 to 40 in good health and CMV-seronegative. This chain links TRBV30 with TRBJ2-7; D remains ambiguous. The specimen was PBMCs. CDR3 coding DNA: TGTGCCTGGAGTGTCGGTGCATACGAGCAGTACTTC. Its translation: CAWSVGAYEQYF.